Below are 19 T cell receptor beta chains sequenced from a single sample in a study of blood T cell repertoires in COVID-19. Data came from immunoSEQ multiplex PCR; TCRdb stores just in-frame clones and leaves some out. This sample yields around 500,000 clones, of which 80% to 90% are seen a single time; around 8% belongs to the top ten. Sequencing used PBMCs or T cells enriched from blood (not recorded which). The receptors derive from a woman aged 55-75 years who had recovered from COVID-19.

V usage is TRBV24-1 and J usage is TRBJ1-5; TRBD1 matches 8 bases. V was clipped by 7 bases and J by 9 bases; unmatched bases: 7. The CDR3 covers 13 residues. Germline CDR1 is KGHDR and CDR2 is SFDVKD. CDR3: CATSQTGVGPQHF. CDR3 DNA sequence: TGTGCCACCAGCCAGACAGGGGTAGGGCCCCAGCATTTT.

This CDR3 reads CASSYSQGLGLFF. In nucleotides, the CDR3 is TGTGCCAGCAGTTACAGTCAGGGCCTAGGTCTGTTTTTT. The chain couples TRBV6-5 to TRBJ1-4; D perhaps matches TRBD1 (5 bases). Germline CDR1 and CDR2: MNHEY and SVGAGI. With 2 bases removed from V and 14 bases from J, the gap between germline ends came to 15 bases. CDR3 length: 13 residues.

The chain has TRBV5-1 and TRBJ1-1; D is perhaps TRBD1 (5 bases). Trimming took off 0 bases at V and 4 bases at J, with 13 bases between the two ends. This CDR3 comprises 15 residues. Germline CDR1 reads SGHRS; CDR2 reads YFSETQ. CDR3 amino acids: CASSLVGGSGTEAFF. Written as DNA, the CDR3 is TGCGCCAGCAGCTTGGTCGGGGGAAGTGGCACTGAAGCTTTCTTT.

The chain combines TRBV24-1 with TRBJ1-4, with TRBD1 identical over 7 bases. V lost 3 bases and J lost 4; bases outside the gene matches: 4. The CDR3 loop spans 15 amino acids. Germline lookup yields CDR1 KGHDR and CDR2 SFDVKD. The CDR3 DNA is TGTGCCACCAGTGATGCGACAGGGAATAATGAAAAACTGTTTTTT. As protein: CATSDATGNNEKLFF.

The CDR3 DNA reads TGTGCCACCAGTGACCGCTCGACAGCTTATGGCTACACCTTC. This sequence encodes CATSDRSTAYGYTF. The chain employs TRBV24-1 and TRBJ1-2; maybe TRBD1 (5 bases). This CDR3 comprises 14 residues. Trimming took off 4 bases at V and 5 bases at J, with 13 bases between the two ends. Germline V gene data show CDR1 as KGHDR and CDR2 as SFDVKD.

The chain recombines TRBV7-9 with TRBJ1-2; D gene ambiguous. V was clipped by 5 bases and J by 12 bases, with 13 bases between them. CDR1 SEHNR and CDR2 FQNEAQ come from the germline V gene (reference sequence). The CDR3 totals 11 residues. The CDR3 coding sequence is TGTGCCAGCAGCCCCTACGGGAGTGACACCTTC. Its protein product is CASSPYGSDTF.

The CDR3 DNA reads TGCAGCGTTCGTCAGGGTTATGCAGATACGCAGTATTTT. It translates to CSVRQGYADTQYF. The V and J genes are TRBV29-1 and TRBJ2-3, with D possibly matching TRBD1 (5 bases). Per the germline V gene, CDR1 is SQVTM and CDR2 is ANQGSEA. With 5 bases removed from V and 4 bases from J, the gap between germline ends came to 13 bases. CDR3 length equals 13 residues.

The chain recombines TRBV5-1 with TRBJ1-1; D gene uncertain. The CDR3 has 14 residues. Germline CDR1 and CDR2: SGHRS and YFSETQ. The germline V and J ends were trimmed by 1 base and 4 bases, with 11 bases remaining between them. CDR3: CASSLNPGGTEAFF. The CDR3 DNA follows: TGCGCCAGCAGCTTGAATCCTGGAGGCACTGAAGCTTTCTTT.

CDR3 bases: TGTGCCACCAGTGATTCAGACAGGGAACCCTACGAGCAGTACTTC. Residues: CATSDSDREPYEQYF. The chain links TRBV24-1 to TRBJ2-7, with 7 bases that match TRBD1. The CDR3 contains 15 residues. The germline gives CDR1 KGHDR, CDR2 SFDVKD. V trimming: 2 bases; J trimming: 2 bases; junction bases outside the gene matches: 5.

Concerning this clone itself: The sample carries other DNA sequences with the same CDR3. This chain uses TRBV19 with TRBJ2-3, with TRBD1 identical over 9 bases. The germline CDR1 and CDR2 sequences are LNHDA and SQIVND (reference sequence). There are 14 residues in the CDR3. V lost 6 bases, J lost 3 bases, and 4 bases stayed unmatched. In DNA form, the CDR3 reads TGTGCCAGTAGCCCGGGACAGGGAACAGATACGCAGTATTTT. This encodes CASSPGQGTDTQYF.

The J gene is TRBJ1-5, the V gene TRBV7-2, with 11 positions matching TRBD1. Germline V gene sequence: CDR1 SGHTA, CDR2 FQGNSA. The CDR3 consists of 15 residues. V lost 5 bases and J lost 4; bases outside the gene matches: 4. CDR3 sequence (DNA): TGTGCCAGCAGCCCTGGGACAGGGGGAAATCAGCCCCAGCATTTT. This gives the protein CASSPGTGGNQPQHF.

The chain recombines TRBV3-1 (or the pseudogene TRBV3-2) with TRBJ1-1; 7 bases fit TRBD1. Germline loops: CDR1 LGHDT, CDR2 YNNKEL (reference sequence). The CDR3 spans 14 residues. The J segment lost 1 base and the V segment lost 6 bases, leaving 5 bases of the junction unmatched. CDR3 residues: CASSSPGGNTEAFF. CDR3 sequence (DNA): TGTGCCAGCAGTTCTCCAGGGGGGAACACTGAAGCTTTCTTT.

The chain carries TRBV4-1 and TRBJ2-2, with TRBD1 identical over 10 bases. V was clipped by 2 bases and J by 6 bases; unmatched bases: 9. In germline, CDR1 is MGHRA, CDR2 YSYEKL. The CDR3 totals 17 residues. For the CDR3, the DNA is TGCGCCAGCAGCCAAAGCCTCCTCGGGACAGGGGCCGGGGAGCTGTTTTTT. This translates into CASSQSLLGTGAGELFF.

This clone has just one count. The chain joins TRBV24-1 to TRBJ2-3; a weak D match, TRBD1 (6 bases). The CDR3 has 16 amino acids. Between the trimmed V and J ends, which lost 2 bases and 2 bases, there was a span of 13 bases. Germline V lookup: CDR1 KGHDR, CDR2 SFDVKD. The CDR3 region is CATSDSGQLFTDTQYF. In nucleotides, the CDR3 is TGTGCCACCAGTGATTCCGGACAGCTATTCACAGATACGCAGTATTTT.

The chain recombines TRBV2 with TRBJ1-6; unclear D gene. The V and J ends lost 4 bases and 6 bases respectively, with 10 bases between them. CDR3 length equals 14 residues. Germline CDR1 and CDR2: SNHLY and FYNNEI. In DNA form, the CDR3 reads TGTGCCAGCAGTGTAACAGTGTTTAATTCACCCCTCCACTTT. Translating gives CASSVTVFNSPLHF. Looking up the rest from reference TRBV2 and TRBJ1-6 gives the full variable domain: EPEVTQTPSHQVTQMGQEVILRCVPISNHLYFYWYRQILGQKVEFLVSFYNNEISEKSEIFDDQFSVERPDGSNFTLKIRSTKLEDSAMYFCASSVTVFNSPLHFGNGTRLTVT.

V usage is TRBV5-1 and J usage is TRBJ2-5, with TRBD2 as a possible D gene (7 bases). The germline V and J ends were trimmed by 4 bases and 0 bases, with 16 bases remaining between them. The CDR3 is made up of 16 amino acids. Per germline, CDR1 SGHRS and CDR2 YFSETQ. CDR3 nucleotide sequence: TGCGCCAGCAGCCCAAAGGGGGGGGAATACCAAGAGACCCAGTACTTC. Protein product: CASSPKGGEYQETQYF. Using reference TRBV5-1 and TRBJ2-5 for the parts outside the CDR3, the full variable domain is KAGVTQTPRYLIKTRGQQVTLSCSPISGHRSVSWYQQTPGQGLQFLFEYFSETQRNKGNFPGRFSGRQFSNSRSEMNVSTLELGDSALYLCASSPKGGEYQETQYFGPGTRLLVL.

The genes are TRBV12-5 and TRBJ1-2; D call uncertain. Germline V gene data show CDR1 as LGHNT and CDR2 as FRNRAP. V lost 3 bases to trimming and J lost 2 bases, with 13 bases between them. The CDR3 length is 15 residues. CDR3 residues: CASGLSRTSNYGYTF. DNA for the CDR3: TGTGCTAGTGGTTTATCCAGGACTTCCAACTATGGCTACACCTTC.

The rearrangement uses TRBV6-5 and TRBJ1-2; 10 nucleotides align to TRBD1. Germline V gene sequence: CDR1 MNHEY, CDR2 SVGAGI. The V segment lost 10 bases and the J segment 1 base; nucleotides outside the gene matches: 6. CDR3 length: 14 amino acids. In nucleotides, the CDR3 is TGTGCCACTCGGCGGACAGGGGGTAACTATGGCTACACCTTC. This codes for CATRRTGGNYGYTF.

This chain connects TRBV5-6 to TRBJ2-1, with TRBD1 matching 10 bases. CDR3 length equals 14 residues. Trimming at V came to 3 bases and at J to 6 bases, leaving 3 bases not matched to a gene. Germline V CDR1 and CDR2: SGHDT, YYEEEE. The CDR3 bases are TGTGCCAGCAGCTACGGGACAGGGGTCAATGAGCAGTTCTTC. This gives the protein CASSYGTGVNEQFF.